The clone carrying this TCR beta chain was seen a few times. This specimen belongs to a study of CD8 T cells in ankylosing spondylitis. TCRdb processed the 5' RACE reads anew with MiXCR; each CDR3 protein has one entry. The sample records 150,000 to 200,000 distinct CDR3 sequences, about 9.9% being singletons. Germline CDR1 reads MNHEY; CDR2 reads SVGAGI. Trimming pared 5 bases from V and 2 bases from J, leaving 9 bases between. CDR3 length: 13 residues. This TCR was sampled from a male donor with ankylosing spondylitis or in good health (not recorded which). The V gene is TRBV6-5, the J gene TRBJ1-1; the D gene is possibly TRBD1 (6 bases). The sequencing sample was made of blood, either unsorted or a sorted T cell fraction (not recorded which). The CDR3 region has the DNA TGTGCCAGCAGTAGAGGGGGAAACACTGAAGCTTTCTTT. Protein sequence: CASSRGGNTEAFF.